This T cell receptor beta chain was profiled in a study of T cells after yellow fever vaccination (dated by TCRdb to the late 2010s). About the study as a whole: The SMART-Seq v4 Ultra Low Input RNA kit was used to prepare libraries from fractions with low cell numbers. To follow T-cell clones before and after both primary and booster YFV17D yellow fever vaccination, bulk TCR alpha and beta repertoires underwent longitudinal sequencing. Two healthy male donors, one aged 18 to 30 and one aged 30 to 40 years, made up the cohort. Bulk PBMC replicates and cell subsets were isolated from blood drawn at multiple timepoints before and after both primary and secondary immunization. Paper-wide results and their limitations: Most clones expanded after primary vaccination (about 96% of CD4 and around 89% of CD8) were re-detected after the booster, suggesting that broad memory maintenance occurred. Because the study included only a couple of donors, the extent to which the findings can be generalized is limited. FACS-sorted repertoires could contain abundant contaminating clonotypes from the bulk population, so computational filtering was required. A small fraction of clonotypes showed up in both the CD4 and CD8 compartments, probably as a result of convergent recombination. The secondary T-cell response was weaker than the primary response but faster, peaking on day 5 instead of day 15.

This clonotype was observed a few times. Which antigen it targets is not known. The record has no base qualities; no much larger clone is one base away. Interpreted using the paper, the treatment or condition label stands for: live attenuated yellow fever vaccine strain. At each blood-draw timepoint, two biological replicates of bulk PBMCs were collected. A standard Ficoll-Paque protocol was used to isolate PBMCs from peripheral blood. RNA was extracted with TriZol from bulk PBMCs, CD4 and CD8 fractions, and dextramer-positive and dextramer-negative fractions. CDR1 and CDR2 were assigned from the germline V gene as SGDLS and YYNGEE. The junction shows trimming of 6 bases on V and 2 bases on J, and the gene matches do not reach 7 bases of it. Taken from cysteine to phenylalanine, the CDR3 has 15 residues. The kept DNA is CDR3 alone, 45 bases in frame from the first base. Synthesis of TCR cDNA relied on 5'RACE template switching, a step that introduced a universal primer site along with unique molecular identifiers. Priming of cDNA synthesis was performed from both the TCR alpha and TCR beta constant segments. Library amplification used two PCR steps, and the second PCR step added sample barcodes and sequencing adapters. Sequencing of libraries was performed on Illumina HiSeq 2500 (2x100 bp) or NovaSeq (2x150 bp). Under the source paper's analysis protocol: Reads were demultiplexed and collapsed into UMI consensus sequences with MIGEC, and V(D)J alignment was performed with MiXCR. Using edgeR on replicate PBMC samples, clonotypes were called vaccine-responding if FDR was below 0.01 and the log2 fold change was above 5 up to day 15. Each bulk clonotype was labeled CD4 or CD8 based on which sequenced repertoire, CD4 or CD8, contained the clonotype at higher abundance. TCRdb handled the public reads itself, with Q25 trimming in fastp and clone calling in MiXCR, and kept productive beta chains. Every distinct CDR3 protein forms one entry, paired with its most common genes and DNA. TCRdb, not the authors, supplied the V and J calls. This sample holds more than 450,000 distinct CDR3 sequences; 21% were observed only once. The top ten constitute about 16% of the sample.

This clonotype was obtained from a man younger than 35 who received the YFV17D yellow fever vaccine. This material consisted of PBMCs, taken 21 days after the first yellow fever vaccination. This receptor chain uses TRBV9 and TRBJ1-3, and 8 junction bases match TRBD1. The DNA sequence is TGTGCCAGCAAGACAGGGGCAGGCGCTGGAAACACCATATATTTT. It codes for CASKTGAGAGNTIYF.